The present T cell receptor beta chain was sequenced within a study of low-dose radiotherapy and immunotherapy resistance in tumors. About the study: Doses delivered to Cohort 2 were 1 Gy per fraction every two weeks, amounting to 13 Gy over 26 weeks. Intravenous nivolumab 240 mg every two weeks plus ipilimumab 1 mg/kg every six weeks was given to patients. Study patients were administered oral aspirin at 300 mg daily for four cycles from cycle 1 day 1.

Stated time point: before trial treatment. Donors were dosed with nivolumab and ipilimumab; they also received aspirin, low-dose cyclophosphamide and low-dose radiotherapy. The CDR3 loop spans 14 amino acids. The germline V gene has CDR1 MNHEY and CDR2 SVGAGI. Germline trimming cut 4 bases from V and 14 bases from J; bases unmatched to any gene: 14. Priming of first-strand cDNA relied on TRAV- and TRBV-specific primers (covering alpha and beta chains). The TCRs were subjected to amplification over approximately 18 PCR cycles employing a constant-region primer in conjunction with a V-primer adapter. TCRdb fed the reads into MiXCR, producing one record per CDR3 protein. The sample includes tens of thousands of distinct CDR3 sequences, roughly a sixth of them seen just once. This clonotype was observed at least ten times.

The receptor comes from a male donor with prostate cancer. The genes are TRBV6-5 and TRBJ2-3; TRBD1 matches 8 bases. Sequenced material: PBMCs, taken before treatment. The CDR3 nucleotides are TGTGCCAGCAGTTCCCGTGCAGGGGGCTTGATGCTGTATTTT. This codes for CASSSRAGGLMLYF.